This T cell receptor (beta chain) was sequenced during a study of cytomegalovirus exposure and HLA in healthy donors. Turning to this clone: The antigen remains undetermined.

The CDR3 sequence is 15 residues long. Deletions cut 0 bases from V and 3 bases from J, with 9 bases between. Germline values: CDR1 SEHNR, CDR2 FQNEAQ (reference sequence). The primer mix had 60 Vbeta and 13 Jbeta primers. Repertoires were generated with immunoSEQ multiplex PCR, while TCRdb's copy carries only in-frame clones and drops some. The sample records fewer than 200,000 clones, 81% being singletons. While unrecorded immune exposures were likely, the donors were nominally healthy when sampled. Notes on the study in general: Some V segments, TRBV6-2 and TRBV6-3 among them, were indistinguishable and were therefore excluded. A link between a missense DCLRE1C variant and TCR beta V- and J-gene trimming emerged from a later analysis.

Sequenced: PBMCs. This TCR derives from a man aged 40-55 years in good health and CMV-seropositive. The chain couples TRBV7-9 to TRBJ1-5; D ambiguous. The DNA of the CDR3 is TGTGCCAGCAGCTTAGCCGGGGAACTCAATCAGCCCCAGCATTTT. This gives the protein CASSLAGELNQPQHF.